The 2 T cell receptor beta chains given below trace back to one sample, sequenced in a study of OX40 agonist ivuxolimab in advanced cancers. Here immunoSEQ multiplex PCR was the method, and the copy in TCRdb shows in-frame clones only, minus some. Here the sample spans some 40,000 clones, 85% to 95% being singletons. This specimen consisted of CD4+ or CD8+ T cells sorted from blood, obtained in a trial of the OX40 agonist ivuxolimab. These receptor sequences come from an adult with an advanced solid tumor such as melanoma, head and neck, liver or kidney cancer.

This chain links TRBV19 with TRBJ2-7; TRBD2 aligns across 7 bases. CDR3 length equals 14 residues. V lost 5 bases and J lost 0; bases outside the gene matches: 4. Germline CDR1 and CDR2: LNHDA and SQIVND (reference sequence). CDR3 bases: TGTGCCAGTAGTGTTAGCGGGTTCTCCTACGAGCAGTACTTC. Translation gives CASSVSGFSYEQYF.

The CDR3 DNA is TGTGCCAGCTCACCAACGCGGGAGGGGGAGATGAACACTGAAGCTTTCTTT. This codes for CASSPTREGEMNTEAFF. The chain combines TRBV18 with TRBJ1-1; weak D call: TRBD1 (6 bases). The germline V gene has CDR1 KGHSH and CDR2 LQKENI. The CDR3 runs 17 residues. V shed 2 bases and J shed 0 bases, with 16 bases lying between them.